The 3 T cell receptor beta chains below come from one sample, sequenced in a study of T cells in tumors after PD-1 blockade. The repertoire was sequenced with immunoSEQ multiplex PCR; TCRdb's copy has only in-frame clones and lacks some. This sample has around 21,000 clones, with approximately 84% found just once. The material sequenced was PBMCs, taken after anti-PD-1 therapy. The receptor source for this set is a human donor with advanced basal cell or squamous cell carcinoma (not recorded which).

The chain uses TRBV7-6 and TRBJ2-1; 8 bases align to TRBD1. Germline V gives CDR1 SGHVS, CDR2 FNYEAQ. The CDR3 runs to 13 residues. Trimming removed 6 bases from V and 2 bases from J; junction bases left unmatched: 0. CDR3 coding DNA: TGTGCCAGCAGGACAGGGGCCTACAATGAGCAGTTCTTC. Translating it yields CASRTGAYNEQFF.

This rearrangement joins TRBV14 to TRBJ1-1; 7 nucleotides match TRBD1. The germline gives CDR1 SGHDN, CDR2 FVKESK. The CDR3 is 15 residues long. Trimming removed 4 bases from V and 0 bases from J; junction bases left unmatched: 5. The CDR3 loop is CASSPPGQLNTEAFF. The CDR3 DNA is TGTGCCAGCAGCCCCCCGGGACAGTTGAACACTGAAGCTTTCTTT. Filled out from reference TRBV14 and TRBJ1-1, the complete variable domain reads EAGVTQFPSHSVIEKGQTVTLRCDPISGHDNLYWYRRVMGKEIKFLLHFVKESKQDESGMPNNRFLAERTGGTYSTLKVQPAELEDSGVYFCASSPPGQLNTEAFFGQGTRLTVV.

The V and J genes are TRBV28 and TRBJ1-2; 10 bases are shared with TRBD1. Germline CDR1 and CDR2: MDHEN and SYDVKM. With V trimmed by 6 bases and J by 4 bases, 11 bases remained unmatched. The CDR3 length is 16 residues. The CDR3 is CASSPGRQGAGYGYTF. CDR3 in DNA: TGTGCCAGCAGCCCCGGCCGACAGGGGGCGGGCTATGGCTACACCTTC.